Here is one TCR beta chain with its context. Source study methods: It was from reference gene primer amplification that nucleated cell counts were estimated. The repertoire was sequenced with immunoSEQ multiplex PCR; TCRdb's copy has only in-frame clones and lacks some. D and trimming were read from the DNA, whereas the V and J calls and clone size are those reported in that table. This sample has 90,000 to 120,000 clones; about four fifths occur once, and the top ten carry 2.5% to 3.5%. These data originate in a study of blood T cell repertoires in COVID-19. Across the study: Specimens from acute and convalescent COVID-19 originated in the United States, Italy and Spain. T cells, B-cell-depleted T cells, or PBMCs provided the cDNA or gDNA that served as material.

CDR1 LNHDA and CDR2 SQIVND come from the germline V gene (reference sequence). CDR3 size: 16 residues. V was clipped by 6 bases and J by 5 bases; unmatched bases: 11. The chain has TRBV19 and TRBJ2-5; 11 positions agree with TRBD1. This receptor was taken from an elderly woman with active or convalescent COVID-19. The sequenced sample was peripheral blood. The CDR3 DNA is TGTGCCAGTAGCCTTTCCGGGACAGGGGGTGTCGAGACCCAGTACTTC. Amino acids: CASSLSGTGGVETQYF. Combining the CDR3 with reference TRBV19 and TRBJ2-5 gives the whole variable domain DGGITQSPKYLFRKEGQNVTLSCEQNLNHDAMYWYRQDPGQGLRLIYYSQIVNDFQKGDIAEGYSVSREKKESFPLTVTSAQKNPTAFYLCASSLSGTGGVETQYFGPGTRLLVL.